The TCR beta chain described here comes from a study of blood T cells in healthy people across ages. To note about this clonotype: What it binds is unknown.

Study-wide results and caveats: Because sorting was not performed, PBMCs prevented conclusive naive versus antigen-experienced comparison.

The second PCR ran about 6 to 12 cycles with a sample-barcoded 5' primer and J-beta primers. Using its own MiXCR run on the 5' RACE reads, TCRdb lists one record per CDR3 protein. Counted here are 800,000 to 950,000 distinct CDR3 sequences, roughly 52% occurring once; the ten biggest clones make up roughly 13%. V was cut by 1 base and J by 3 bases, with 15 bases left in between. Germline V CDR1 and CDR2: LGHDT, YNNKEL (reference sequence). The CDR3 runs to 16 residues. Whenever a sample was processed, at least 7 million PBMCs were isolated. The chain combines TRBV3-1 with TRBJ1-2; no clear D gene. The sequenced sample consisted of blood. The sequence was obtained from a young man in good health. In DNA form, the CDR3 reads TGTGCCAGCAGCCAAGTATCCGGTGACGGGCACTATGGCTACACCTTC. Residues: CASSQVSGDGHYGYTF.